This T cell receptor beta chain was profiled in a study of cytomegalovirus exposure and HLA in healthy donors. Germline CDR1 reads MNHEY; CDR2 reads SVGAGI. J gave up 7 bases and V 2 bases, and 8 bases lay outside the gene matches. CDR3 length: 14 residues. This clone has just a few counts. It was with 60 Vbeta and 13 Jbeta primers that the PCR ran. Data came from immunoSEQ multiplex PCR; TCRdb stores just in-frame clones and leaves some out. This sample has 200,000 to 250,000 clones, with around 75% found just once. The sample was PBMCs. The origin of this receptor is a woman between 25 and 40 years old in good health and CMV-seronegative. The genes are TRBV6-5 and TRBJ2-7; 7 bases agree with TRBD2. The CDR3 sequence: CASSYGGGPGEQYF. The CDR3 DNA reads as TGTGCCAGCAGTTACGGGGGAGGGCCAGGAGAGCAGTACTTC.